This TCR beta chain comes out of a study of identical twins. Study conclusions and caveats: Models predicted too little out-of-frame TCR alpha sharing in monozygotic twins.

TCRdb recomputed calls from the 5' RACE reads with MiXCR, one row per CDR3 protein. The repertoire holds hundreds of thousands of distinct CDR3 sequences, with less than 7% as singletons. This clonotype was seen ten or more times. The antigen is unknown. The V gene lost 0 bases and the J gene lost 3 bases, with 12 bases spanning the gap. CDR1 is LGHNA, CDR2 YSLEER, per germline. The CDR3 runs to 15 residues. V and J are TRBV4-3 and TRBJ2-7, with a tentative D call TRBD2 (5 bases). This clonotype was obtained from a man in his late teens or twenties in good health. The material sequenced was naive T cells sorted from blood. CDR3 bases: TGCGCCAGCAGCCAAGACAGTGGGAGTGGCTACGAGCAGTACTTC. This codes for CASSQDSGSGYEQYF.